These 9 T cell receptor beta chains originate from one sample sequenced in a study of cytomegalovirus exposure and HLA in healthy donors (TCRdb year 2017). Library preparation employed the immunoSEQ multiplex PCR assay. The multiplex PCR relied on a mix of 60 forward primers for TCR Vbeta segments and 13 reverse primers for TCR Jbeta segments. What TCRdb holds here is the immuneACCESS table cut down to in-frame rearrangements. Part of the clones is not present; checked against another copy, under half of the missing clones reflect an unresolved V gene, and the others are unexplained. The sample contains some 180,000 clones, 10% to 15% of them found a single time. Approximately 7.8% of the sample is in the top ten clones. The source material was PBMCs. The source is a man aged 45 to 65 in good health and CMV-seropositive.

This clone occurred a few times. The junction departs from the called germline gene at one end, perhaps through a read error. V and J are TRBV11-3 and TRBJ2-1, with TRBD2 identical over 8 bases. The CDR3 contains 16 residues. Germline V gene data show CDR1 as SGHNT and CDR2 as YENEEA. CDR3 residues: CASSIDSGALLNEQFF. In DNA form, the CDR3 reads TGTGCCAGCAGCATAGATAGCGGGGCACTCCTCAATGAGCAGTTCTTC.

This chain links TRBV7-2 with TRBJ1-6, with TRBD1 matching over 8 bases. Germline trimming cut 6 bases from V and 9 bases from J; bases unmatched to any gene: 13. The CDR3 length is 16 residues. Germline V CDR1 and CDR2: SGHTA, FQGNSA. The CDR3 loop is CASSSPPGQGSSPLHF. Written as DNA, the CDR3 is TGTGCCAGCAGTTCTCCCCCCGGACAGGGAAGTTCACCCCTCCACTTT.

This clone was recorded a few times. This chain joins TRBV30 and TRBJ2-2, with 9 positions matching TRBD2. The V and J ends lost 4 bases and 3 bases, in that order; junction bases with no gene match: 12. The CDR3 sequence is 17 residues long. The germline V gene has CDR1 GTSNPN and CDR2 SVGIG (reference sequence). The CDR3 DNA follows: TGTGCCTGGACGCAACTTGGCGGGGGGGCATACACCGGGGAGCTGTTTTTT. Translation gives CAWTQLGGGAYTGELFF.

This clone was found a few times. The CDR3 coding sequence is TGTGCCAGCAGCCAGCAAGGACTGATAAGCGCTGAAGCTTTCTTT. Translating it yields CASSQQGLISAEAFF. The V and J genes are TRBV14 and TRBJ1-1; D remains ambiguous. Trimming left V 3 bases short and J 6 bases short, with 17 bases between. There are 15 residues in the CDR3. Germline V gene lookup returns CDR1 SGHDN and CDR2 FVKESK.

V gene TRBV11-3 combines with J gene TRBJ2-5, with a tentative D call TRBD1 (6 bases). This CDR3 has 15 residues. Germline V gene data show CDR1 as SGHNT and CDR2 as YENEEA. V was trimmed by 5 bases and J by 5 bases, leaving 18 bases between them. The CDR3 DNA sequence: TGTGCCAGCAGCGTAGGTGGGACACTGGGGGAGACCCAGTACTTC. Its translation: CASSVGGTLGETQYF.

V is TRBV5-8 and J is TRBJ2-7; a weak D match, TRBD1 (5 bases). This CDR3 contains 12 residues. The germline gives CDR1 SGHTS, CDR2 YDEGEE. Between the trimmed V and J ends, which lost 4 bases and 3 bases, there was a span of 8 bases. The CDR3 DNA reads TGTGCCAGCAGCCCCGACAGCTACGAGCAGTACGTC. Translating it yields CASSPDSYEQYV.

This clone was detected only a few times. This specimen includes other DNA sequences encoding the same CDR3. V usage is TRBV5-1 and J usage is TRBJ1-2, with TRBD1 matching over 7 bases. The CDR3 runs 14 residues. Germline values: CDR1 SGHRS, CDR2 YFSETQ. After removal of 0 bases from V and 2 bases from J, the junction contained 1 base not matched to a gene. The CDR3 coding sequence is TGCGCCAGCAGCTTGGAGGGGGCGAACTATGGCTACACCTTC. Translating gives CASSLEGANYGYTF.

As concerns this clone: Different DNA sequences within this sample yield the same CDR3. The V call is TRBV30, the J call TRBJ2-7; D gene uncertain. This CDR3 region has 11 residues. Germline V gene data show CDR1 as GTSNPN and CDR2 as SVGIG (reference sequence). Trimming took off 1 base at V and 5 bases at J, with 6 bases between the two ends. The CDR3 DNA sequence: TGTGCCTGGAGTGCACTAAACGAGCAGTACTTC. It translates to CAWSALNEQYF.

This sequence joins TRBV27 and TRBJ2-3, with D tentatively TRBD1 (5 bases). Germline V lookup: CDR1 MNHEY, CDR2 SMNVEV (reference sequence). The CDR3 is 17 residues long. Deletions cut 0 bases from V and 0 bases from J, with 13 bases between. The CDR3 loop is CASSLSSTAPSTDTQYF. The CDR3 DNA follows: TGTGCCAGCAGTTTATCCTCGACAGCCCCTAGCACAGATACGCAGTATTTT.